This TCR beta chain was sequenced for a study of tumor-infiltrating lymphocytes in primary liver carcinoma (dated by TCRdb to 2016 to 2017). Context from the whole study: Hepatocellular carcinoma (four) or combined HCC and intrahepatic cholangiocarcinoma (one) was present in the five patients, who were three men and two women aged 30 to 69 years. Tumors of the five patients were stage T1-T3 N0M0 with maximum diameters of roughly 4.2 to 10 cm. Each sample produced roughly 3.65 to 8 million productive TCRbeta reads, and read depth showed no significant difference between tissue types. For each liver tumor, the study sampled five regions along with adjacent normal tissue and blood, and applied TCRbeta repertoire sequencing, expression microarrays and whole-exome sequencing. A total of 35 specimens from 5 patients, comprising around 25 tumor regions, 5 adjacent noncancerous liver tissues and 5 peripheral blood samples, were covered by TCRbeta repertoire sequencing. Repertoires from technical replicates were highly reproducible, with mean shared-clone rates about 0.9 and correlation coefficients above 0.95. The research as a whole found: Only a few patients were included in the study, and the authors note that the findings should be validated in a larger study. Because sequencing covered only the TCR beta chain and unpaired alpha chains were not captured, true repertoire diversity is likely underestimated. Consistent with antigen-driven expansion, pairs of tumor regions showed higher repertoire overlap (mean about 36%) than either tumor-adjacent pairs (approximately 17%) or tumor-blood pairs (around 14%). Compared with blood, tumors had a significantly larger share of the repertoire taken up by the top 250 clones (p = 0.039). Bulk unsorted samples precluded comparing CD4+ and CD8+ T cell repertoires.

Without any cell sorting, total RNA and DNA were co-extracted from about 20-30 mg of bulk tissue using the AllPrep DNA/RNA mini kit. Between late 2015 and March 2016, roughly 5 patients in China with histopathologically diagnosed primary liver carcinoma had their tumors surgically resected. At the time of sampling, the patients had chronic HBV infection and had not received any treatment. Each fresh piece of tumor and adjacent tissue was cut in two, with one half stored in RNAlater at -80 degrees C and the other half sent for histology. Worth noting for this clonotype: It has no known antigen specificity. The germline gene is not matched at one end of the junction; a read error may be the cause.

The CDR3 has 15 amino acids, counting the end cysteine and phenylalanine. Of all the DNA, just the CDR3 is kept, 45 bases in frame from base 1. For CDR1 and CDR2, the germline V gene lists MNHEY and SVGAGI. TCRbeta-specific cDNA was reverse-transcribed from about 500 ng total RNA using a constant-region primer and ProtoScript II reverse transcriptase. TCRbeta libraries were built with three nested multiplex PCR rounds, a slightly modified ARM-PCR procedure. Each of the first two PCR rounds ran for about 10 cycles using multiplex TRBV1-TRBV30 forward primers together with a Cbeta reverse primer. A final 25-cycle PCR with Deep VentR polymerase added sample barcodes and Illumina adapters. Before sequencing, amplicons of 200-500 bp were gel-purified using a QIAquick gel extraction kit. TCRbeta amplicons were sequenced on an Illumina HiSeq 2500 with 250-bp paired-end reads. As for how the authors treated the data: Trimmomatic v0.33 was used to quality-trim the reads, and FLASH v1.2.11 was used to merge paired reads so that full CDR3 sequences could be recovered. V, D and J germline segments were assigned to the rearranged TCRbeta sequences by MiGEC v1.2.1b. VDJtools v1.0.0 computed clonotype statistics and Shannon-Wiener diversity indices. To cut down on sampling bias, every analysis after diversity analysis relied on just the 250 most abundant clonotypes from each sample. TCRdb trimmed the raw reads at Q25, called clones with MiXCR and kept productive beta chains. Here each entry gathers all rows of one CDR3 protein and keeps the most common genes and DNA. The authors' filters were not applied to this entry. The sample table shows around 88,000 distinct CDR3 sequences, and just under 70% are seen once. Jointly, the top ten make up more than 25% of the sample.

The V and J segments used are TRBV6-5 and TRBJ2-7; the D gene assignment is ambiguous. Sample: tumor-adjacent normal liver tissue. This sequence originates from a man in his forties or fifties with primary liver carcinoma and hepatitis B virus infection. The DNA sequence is TGTGCCAGCAGTCACGAAGTACGGAGCTCCAACGAGCAGTACTTC. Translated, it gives CASSHEVRSSNEQYF.